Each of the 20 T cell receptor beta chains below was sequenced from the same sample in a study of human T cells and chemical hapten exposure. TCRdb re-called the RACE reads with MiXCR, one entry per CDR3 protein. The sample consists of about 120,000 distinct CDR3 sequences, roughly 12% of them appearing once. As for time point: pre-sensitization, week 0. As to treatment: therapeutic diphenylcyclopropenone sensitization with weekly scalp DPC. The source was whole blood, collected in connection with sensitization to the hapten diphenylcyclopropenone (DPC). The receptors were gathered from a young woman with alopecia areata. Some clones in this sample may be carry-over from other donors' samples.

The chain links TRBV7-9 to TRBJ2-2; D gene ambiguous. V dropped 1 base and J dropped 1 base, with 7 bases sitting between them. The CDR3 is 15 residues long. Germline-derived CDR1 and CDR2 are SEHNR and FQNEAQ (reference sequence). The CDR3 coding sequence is TGTGCCAGCAGCTTAGTGACGGTGAACACCGGGGAGCTGTTTTTT. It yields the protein CASSLVTVNTGELFF.

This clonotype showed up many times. CDR3 in amino acids: CASSMDSLNTEAFF. The CDR3 nucleotides are TGTGCCAGCTCAATGGACAGTTTGAACACTGAAGCTTTCTTT. The V call is TRBV18, the J call TRBJ1-1; possible D gene TRBD1, 6 bases. Between the trimmed V and J ends, which lost 5 bases and 0 bases, there was a span of 10 bases. The germline V gene has CDR1 KGHSH and CDR2 LQKENI. The CDR3 has 14 residues.

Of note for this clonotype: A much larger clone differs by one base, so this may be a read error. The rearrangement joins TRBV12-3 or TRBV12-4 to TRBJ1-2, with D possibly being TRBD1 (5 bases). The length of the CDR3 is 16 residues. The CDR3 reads CASGFRAGNANYGYTF. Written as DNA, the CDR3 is TGTGCCAGCGGTTTTAGGGCAGGGAACGCTAACTATGGCTACACCTTC.

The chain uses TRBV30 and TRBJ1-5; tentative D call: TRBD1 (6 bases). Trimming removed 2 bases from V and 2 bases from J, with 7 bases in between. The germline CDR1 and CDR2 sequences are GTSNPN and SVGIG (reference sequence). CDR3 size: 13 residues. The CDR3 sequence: CAWSPGGNQPQHF. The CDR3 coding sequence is TGTGCCTGGAGTCCAGGGGGCAATCAGCCCCAGCATTTT.

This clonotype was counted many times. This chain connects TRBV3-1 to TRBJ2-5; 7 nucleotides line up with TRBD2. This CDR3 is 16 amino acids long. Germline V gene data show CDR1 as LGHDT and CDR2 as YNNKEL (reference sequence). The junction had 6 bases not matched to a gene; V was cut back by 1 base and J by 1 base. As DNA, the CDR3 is TGTGCCAGCAGCCAAGGCCCAGCGGGGAGCCAAGAGACCCAGTACTTC. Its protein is CASSQGPAGSQETQYF.

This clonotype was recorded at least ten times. The CDR3 spells CASRVLGGGQETQYF. In DNA, the CDR3 is TGTGCCAGCAGGGTCCTTGGGGGGGGACAAGAGACCCAGTACTTC. The chain uses TRBV2 and TRBJ2-5; the match to TRBD2 covers 7 bases. The CDR3 contains 15 residues. The V and J ends lost 6 bases and 2 bases, in that order; junction bases with no gene match: 9. Germline CDR1 reads SNHLY; CDR2 reads FYNNEI.

The CDR3 here is CASTETGRWTGELFF. The DNA for the CDR3 is TGTGCCAGCACAGAGACAGGGAGGTGGACCGGGGAGCTGTTTTTT. The V gene is TRBV2, the J gene TRBJ2-2, with D tentatively TRBD1 (7 bases). The germline gives CDR1 SNHLY, CDR2 FYNNEI. This CDR3 has 15 amino acids. Trimming took 7 bases from V and 5 from J, leaving 17 bases between them.

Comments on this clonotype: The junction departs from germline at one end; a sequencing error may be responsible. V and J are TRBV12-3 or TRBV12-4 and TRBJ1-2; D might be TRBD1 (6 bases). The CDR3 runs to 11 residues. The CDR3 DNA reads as TGTGCCGGCAGTTTGACAGGTGGCTACACCTTC. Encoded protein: CAGSLTGGYTF.

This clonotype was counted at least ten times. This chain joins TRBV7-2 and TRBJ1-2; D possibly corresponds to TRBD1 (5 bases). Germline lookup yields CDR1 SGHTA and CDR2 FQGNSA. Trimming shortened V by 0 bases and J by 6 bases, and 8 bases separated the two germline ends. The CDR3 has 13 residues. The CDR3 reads CASSLAGADGYTF. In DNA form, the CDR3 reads TGTGCCAGCAGCTTAGCAGGGGCGGATGGCTACACCTTC.

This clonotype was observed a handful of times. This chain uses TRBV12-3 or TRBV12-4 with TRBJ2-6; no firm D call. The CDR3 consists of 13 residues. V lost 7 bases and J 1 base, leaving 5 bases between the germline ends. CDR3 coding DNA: TGTGCCAGCAACCTATCTGGGGCCAACGTCCTGACTTTC. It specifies CASNLSGANVLTF.

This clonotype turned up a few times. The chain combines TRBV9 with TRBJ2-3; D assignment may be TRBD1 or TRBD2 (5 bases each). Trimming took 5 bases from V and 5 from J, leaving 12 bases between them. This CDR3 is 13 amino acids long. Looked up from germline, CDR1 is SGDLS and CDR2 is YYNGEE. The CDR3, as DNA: TGTGCCAGCAGTGAGGGAGACAGAGATACGCAGTATTTT. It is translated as CASSEGDRDTQYF.

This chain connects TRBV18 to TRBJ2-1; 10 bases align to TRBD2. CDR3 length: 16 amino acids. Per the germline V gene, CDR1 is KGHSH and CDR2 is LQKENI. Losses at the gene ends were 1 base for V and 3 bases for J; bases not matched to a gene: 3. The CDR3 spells CASSPLAGGFYNEQFF. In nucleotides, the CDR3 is TGTGCCAGCTCACCACTAGCGGGGGGCTTCTACAATGAGCAGTTCTTC.

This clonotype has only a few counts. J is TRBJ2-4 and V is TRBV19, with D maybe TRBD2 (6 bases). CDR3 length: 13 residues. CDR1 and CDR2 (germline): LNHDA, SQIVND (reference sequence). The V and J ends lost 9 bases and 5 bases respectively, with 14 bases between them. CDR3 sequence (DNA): TGTGCCAGCCGGGAAGGCGGGGAAAACATTCAGTACTTC. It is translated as CASREGGENIQYF.

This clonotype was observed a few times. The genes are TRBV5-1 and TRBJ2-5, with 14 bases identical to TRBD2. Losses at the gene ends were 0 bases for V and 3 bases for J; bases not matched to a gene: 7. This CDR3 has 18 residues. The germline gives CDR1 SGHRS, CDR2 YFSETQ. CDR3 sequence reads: CASSLEGTSGGKKETQYF. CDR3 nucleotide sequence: TGCGCCAGCAGCTTGGAGGGGACTAGCGGGGGAAAGAAAGAGACCCAGTACTTC. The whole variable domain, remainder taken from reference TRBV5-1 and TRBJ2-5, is KAGVTQTPRYLIKTRGQQVTLSCSPISGHRSVSWYQQTPGQGLQFLFEYFSETQRNKGNFPGRFSGRQFSNSRSEMNVSTLELGDSALYLCASSLEGTSGGKKETQYFGPGTRLLVL.

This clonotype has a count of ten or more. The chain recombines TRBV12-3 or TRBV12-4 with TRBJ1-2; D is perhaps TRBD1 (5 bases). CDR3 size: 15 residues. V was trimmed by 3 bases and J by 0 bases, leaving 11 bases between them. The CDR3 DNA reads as TGTGCCAGCAGTTTGATCGCGGGGGCTAACTATGGCTACACCTTC. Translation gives CASSLIAGANYGYTF.

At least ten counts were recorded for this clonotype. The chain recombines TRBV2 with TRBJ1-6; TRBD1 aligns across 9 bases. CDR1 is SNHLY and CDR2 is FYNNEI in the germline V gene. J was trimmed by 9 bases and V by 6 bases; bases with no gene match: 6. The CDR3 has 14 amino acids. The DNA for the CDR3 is TGTGCCAGCAGAACAGACAGGGGGTCTTCACCCCTCCACTTT. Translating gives CASRTDRGSSPLHF.

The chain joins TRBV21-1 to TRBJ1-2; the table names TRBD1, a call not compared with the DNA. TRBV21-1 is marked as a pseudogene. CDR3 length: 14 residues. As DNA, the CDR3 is TGTGCCAGCAGCAAAGTGAGCAGGGGGGATGGCTACACCTTC. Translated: CASSKVSRGDGYTF.

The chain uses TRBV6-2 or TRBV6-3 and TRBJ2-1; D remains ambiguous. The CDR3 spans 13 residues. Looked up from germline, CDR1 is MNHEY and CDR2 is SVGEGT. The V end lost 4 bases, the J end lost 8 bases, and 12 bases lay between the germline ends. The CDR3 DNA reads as TGTGCCAGCAGTTCGACACCGAACCATGAGCAGTTCTTC. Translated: CASSSTPNHEQFF.

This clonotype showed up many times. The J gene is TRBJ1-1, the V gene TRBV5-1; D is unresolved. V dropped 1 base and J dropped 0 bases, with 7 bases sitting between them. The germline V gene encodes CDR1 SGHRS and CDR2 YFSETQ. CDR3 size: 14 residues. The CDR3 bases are TGCGCCAGCAGCTTGTCGAAAATGAACACTGAAGCTTTCTTT. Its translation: CASSLSKMNTEAFF.

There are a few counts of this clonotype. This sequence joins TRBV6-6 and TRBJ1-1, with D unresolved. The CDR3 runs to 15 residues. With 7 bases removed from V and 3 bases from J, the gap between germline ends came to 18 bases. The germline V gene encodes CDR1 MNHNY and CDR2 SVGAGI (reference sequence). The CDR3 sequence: CASIRVPVWDTEAFF. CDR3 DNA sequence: TGTGCCAGCATCCGGGTCCCAGTGTGGGACACTGAAGCTTTCTTT.